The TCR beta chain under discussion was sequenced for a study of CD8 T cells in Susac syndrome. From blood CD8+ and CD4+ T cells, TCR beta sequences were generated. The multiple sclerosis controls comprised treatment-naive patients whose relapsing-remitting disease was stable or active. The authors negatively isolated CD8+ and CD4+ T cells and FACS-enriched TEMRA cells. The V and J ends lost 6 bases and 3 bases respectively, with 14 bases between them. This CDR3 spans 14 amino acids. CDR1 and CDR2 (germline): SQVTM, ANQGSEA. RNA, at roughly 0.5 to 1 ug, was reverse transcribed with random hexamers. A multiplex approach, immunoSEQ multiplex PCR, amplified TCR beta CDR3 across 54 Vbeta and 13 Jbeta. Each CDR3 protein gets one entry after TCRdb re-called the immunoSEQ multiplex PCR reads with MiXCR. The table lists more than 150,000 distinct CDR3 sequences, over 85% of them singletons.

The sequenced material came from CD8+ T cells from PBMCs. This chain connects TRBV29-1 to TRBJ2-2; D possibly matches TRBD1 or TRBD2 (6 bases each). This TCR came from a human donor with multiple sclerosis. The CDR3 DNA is TGCAGCGTCATGTGGGGGGCCTACACCGGGGAGCTGTTTTTT. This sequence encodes CSVMWGAYTGELFF.